Sequencing of this TCR beta chain was carried out in a study of blood T cells in healthy people across ages. This clonotype appeared a single time. What it recognizes is unknown. The CDR3 loop spans 14 amino acids. V was cut by 0 bases and J by 11 bases, with 16 bases left in between. Germline CDR1 is KGHSH and CDR2 is LQKENI. A J-beta primer mix and a sample-barcoded 5' primer were used in a second PCR of about 7 to 12 cycles. Via MiXCR, TCRdb re-called the 5' RACE reads, giving one row per CDR3 protein. The data hold about 940,000 distinct CDR3 sequences, with under 50% observed a single time. Study conclusions and caveats: No one knew whether donors had CMV, which possibly confounded expanded clonotype changes. As age increased, TCR beta diversity per million T cells fell in a roughly linear fashion.

The chain combines TRBV18 with TRBJ2-5, with D perhaps given as TRBD1 or TRBD2 (5 bases each). The receptor was derived from a man aged 25-45 years in good health. Sample: blood. CDR3 in DNA: TGTGCCAGCTCACCACCGAACGAGGGGTATGAGCAGTACTTC. Translating it yields CASSPPNEGYEQYF.